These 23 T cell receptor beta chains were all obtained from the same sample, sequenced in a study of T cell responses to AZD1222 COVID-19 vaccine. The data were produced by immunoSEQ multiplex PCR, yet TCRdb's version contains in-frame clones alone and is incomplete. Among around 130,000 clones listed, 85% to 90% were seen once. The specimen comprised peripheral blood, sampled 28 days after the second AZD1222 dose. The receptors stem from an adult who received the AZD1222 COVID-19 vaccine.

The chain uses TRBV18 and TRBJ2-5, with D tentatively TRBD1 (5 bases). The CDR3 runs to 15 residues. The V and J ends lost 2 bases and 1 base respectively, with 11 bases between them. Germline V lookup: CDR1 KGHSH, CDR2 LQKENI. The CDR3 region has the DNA TGTGCCAGCTCACCAGGGCTGGGGCCCCAAGAGACCCAGTACTTC. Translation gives CASSPGLGPQETQYF.

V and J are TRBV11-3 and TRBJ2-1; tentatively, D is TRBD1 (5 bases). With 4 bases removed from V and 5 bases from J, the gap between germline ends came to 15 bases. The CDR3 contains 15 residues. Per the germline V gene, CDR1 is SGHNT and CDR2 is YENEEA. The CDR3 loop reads CASSSNRFENNEQFF. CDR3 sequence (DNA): TGTGCCAGCAGCTCCAACAGGTTTGAAAACAATGAGCAGTTCTTC.

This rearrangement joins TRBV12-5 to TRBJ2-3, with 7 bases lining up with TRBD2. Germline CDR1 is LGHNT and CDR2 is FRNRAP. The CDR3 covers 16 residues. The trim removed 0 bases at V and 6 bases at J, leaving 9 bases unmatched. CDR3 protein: CASGLVLEAGEDTQYF. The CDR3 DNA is TGTGCTAGTGGTTTGGTACTCGAGGCGGGGGAGGATACGCAGTATTTT. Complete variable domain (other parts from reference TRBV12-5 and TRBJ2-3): DARVTQTPRHKVTEMGQEVTMRCQPILGHNTVFWYRQTMMQGLELLAYFRNRAPLDDSGMPKDRFSAEMPDATLATLKIQPSEPRDSAVYFCASGLVLEAGEDTQYFGPGTRLTVL.

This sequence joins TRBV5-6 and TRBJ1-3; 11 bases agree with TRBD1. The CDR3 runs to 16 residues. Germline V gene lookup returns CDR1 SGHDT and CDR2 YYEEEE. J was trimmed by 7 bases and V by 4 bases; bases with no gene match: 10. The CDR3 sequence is CASSIRTGGPGNTIYF. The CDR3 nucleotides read TGTGCCAGCAGCATCCGGACAGGGGGCCCGGGGAACACCATATATTTT. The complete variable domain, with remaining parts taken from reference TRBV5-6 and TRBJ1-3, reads DAGVTQSPTHLIKTRGQQVTLRCSPKSGHDTVSWYQQALGQGPQFIFQYYEEEERQRGNFPDRFSGHQFPNYSSELNVNALLLGDSALYLCASSIRTGGPGNTIYFGEGSWLTVV.

The CDR3 DNA sequence: TGTGCCAGCAGAAACCAGGGGGCCAACACCGGGGAGCTGTTTTTT. Translation gives CASRNQGANTGELFF. V gene TRBV6-5 combines with J gene TRBJ2-2, with TRBD1 matching 8 bases. V gave up 6 bases and J gave up 2 bases; unmatched junction bases: 5. This CDR3 comprises 15 residues. Germline lookup yields CDR1 MNHEY and CDR2 SVGAGI.

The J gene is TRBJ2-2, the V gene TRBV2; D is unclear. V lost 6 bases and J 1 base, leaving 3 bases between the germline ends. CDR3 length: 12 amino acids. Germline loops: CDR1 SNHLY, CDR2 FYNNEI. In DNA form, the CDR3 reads TGTGCCAGCAGGATGAACACCGGGGAGCTGTTTTTT. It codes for CASRMNTGELFF.

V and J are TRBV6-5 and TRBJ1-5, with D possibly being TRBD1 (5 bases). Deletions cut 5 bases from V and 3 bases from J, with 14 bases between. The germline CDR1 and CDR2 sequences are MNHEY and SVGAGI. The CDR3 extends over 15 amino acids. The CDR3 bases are TGTGCCAGCAGTCAGACTCAGGGCTTCAATCAGCCCCAGCATTTT. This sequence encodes CASSQTQGFNQPQHF.

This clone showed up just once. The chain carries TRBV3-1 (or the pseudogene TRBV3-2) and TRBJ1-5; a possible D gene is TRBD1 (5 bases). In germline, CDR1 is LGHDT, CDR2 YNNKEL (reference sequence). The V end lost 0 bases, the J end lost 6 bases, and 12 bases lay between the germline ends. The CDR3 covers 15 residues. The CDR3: CASSQDLGVGQPQHF. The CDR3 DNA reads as TGTGCCAGCAGCCAAGACTTGGGGGTGGGTCAGCCCCAGCATTTT.

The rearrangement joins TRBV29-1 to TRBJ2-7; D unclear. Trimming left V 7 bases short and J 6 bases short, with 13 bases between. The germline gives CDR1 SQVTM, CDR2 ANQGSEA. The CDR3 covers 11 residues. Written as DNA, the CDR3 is TGCAGCGCCCTATCAGGTGGCGAGCAGTACTTC. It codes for CSALSGGEQYF.

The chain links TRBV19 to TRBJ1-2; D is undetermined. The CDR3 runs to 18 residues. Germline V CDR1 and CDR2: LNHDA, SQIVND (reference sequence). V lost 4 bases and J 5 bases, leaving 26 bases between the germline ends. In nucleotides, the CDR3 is TGTGCCAGTAGTAGGCAATGGTCCGCGAACCCCCTGGGATATGGCTACACCTTC. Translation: CASSRQWSANPLGYGYTF. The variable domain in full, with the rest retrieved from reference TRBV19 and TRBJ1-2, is DGGITQSPKYLFRKEGQNVTLSCEQNLNHDAMYWYRQDPGQGLRLIYYSQIVNDFQKGDIAEGYSVSREKKESFPLTVTSAQKNPTAFYLCASSRQWSANPLGYGYTFGSGTRLTVV.

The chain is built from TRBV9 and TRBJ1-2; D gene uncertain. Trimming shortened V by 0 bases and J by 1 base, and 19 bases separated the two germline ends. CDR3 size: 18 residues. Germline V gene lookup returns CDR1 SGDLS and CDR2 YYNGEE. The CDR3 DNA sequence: TGTGCCAGCAGCGTAGCTAGATCTACCTCCGGACTTAACTATGGCTACACCTTC. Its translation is CASSVARSTSGLNYGYTF.

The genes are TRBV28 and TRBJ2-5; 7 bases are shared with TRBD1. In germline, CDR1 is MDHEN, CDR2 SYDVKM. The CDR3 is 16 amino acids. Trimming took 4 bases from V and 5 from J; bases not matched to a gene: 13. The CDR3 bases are TGTGCCAGCAGTTACTCCACCGGGACAGTAGGGGAGACCCAGTACTTC. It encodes CASSYSTGTVGETQYF.

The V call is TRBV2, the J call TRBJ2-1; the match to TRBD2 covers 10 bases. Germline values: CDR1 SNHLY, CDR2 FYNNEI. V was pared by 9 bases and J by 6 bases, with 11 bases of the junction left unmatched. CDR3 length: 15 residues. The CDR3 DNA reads TGTGCCAGTGCGAGCAGCGGGGGGGATCGCAATGAGCAGTTCTTC. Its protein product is CASASSGGDRNEQFF.

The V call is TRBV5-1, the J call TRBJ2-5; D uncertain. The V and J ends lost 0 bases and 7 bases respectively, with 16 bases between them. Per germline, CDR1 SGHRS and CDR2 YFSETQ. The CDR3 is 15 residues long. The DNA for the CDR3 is TGCGCCAGCAGCTTGGTGGCAGACGCGCTGGTGACCCAGTACTTC. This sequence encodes CASSLVADALVTQYF. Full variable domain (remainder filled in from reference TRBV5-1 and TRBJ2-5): KAGVTQTPRYLIKTRGQQVTLSCSPISGHRSVSWYQQTPGQGLQFLFEYFSETQRNKGNFPGRFSGRQFSNSRSEMNVSTLELGDSALYLCASSLVADALVTQYFGPGTRLLVL.

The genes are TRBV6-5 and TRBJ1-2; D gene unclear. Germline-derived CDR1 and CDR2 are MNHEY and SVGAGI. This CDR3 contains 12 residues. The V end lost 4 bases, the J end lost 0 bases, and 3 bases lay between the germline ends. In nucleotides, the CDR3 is TGTGCCAGCAGTTTAACTAACTATGGCTACACCTTC. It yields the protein CASSLTNYGYTF.

CDR3 sequence (DNA): TGTGCCAGCAGCGCCCGGGACAGGGGACGATACGAGCAGTACTTC. Translation: CASSARDRGRYEQYF. J is TRBJ2-7 and V is TRBV7-2; 10 nucleotides align to TRBD1. Germline V CDR1 and CDR2: SGHTA, FQGNSA. The CDR3 is 15 residues long. The V and J ends lost 5 bases and 4 bases, in that order; junction bases with no gene match: 8.

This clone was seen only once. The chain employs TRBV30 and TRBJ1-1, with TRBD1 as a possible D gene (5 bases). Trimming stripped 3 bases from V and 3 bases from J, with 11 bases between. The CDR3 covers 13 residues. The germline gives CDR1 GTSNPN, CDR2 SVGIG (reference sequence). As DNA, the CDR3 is TGTGCCTGGAGGGAGGGGTTTTACACTGAAGCTTTCTTT. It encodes CAWREGFYTEAFF.

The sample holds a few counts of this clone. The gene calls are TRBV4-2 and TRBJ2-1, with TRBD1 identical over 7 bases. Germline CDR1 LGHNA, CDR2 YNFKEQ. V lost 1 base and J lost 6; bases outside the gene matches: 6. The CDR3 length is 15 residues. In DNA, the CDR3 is TGTGCCAGCAGCCAAGCACAGGGGATAGGCAATGAGCAGTTCTTC. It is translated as CASSQAQGIGNEQFF.

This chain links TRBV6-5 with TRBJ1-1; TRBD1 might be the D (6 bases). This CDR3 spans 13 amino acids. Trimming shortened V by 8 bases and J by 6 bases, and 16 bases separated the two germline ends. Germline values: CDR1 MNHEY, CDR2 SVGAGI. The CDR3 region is CASGKQGRPEAFF. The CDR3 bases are TGTGCCAGCGGGAAGCAGGGGCGCCCTGAAGCTTTCTTT.

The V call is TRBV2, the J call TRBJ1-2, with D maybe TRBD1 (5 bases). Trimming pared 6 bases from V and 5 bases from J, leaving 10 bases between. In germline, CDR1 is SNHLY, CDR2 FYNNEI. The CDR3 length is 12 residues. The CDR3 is CASSDSWYGYTF. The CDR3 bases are TGTGCCAGCAGCGACAGCTGGTATGGCTACACCTTC.

CDR3 protein: CASSKSGRREWSPLHF. As DNA, the CDR3 is TGTGCCAGCAGCAAAAGCGGGAGGAGGGAGTGGTCACCCCTCCACTTT. V gene TRBV21-1 combines with J gene TRBJ1-6. TRBV21-1 is a documented pseudogene. CDR3 length: 16 residues.

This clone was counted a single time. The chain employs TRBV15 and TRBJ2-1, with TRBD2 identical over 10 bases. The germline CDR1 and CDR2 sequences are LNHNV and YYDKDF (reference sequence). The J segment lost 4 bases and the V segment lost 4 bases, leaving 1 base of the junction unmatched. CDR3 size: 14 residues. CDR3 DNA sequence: TGTGCCACCAGCATACTAGCGGGGTACAATGAGCAGTTCTTC. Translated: CATSILAGYNEQFF. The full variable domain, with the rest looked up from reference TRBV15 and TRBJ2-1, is DAMVIQNPRYQVTQFGKPVTLSCSQTLNHNVMYWYQQKSSQAPKLLFHYYDKDFNNEADTPDNFQSRRPNTSFCFLDIRSPGLGDTAMYLCATSILAGYNEQFFGPGTRLTVL.

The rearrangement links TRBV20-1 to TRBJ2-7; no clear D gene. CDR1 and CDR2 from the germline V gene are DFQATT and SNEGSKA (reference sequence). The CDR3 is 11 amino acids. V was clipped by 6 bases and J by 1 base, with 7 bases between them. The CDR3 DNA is TGCAGTGCCGTGGGGTCCTACGAGCAGTACTTC. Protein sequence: CSAVGSYEQYF.